This T cell receptor beta chain was captured by sequencing in a study of T cell responses to AZD1222 COVID-19 vaccine. Points from the study as a whole: Receipt of two AZD1222 doses was followed by a rise in Spike-specific TCR breadth and depth. Baseline serostatus was positive in only six AZD1222 recipients. The reported proportion of spike-specific TCRs targeting unmutated variant regions was nearly half.

Doses given second, at about 4 or about 12 weeks, were pooled. There are 13 residues in the CDR3. Germline assignment: CDR1 SNHLY and CDR2 FYNNEI. V was trimmed by 4 bases and J by 17 bases, leaving 18 bases between them. Regarding this clone: The target antigen is unknown.

Clones were sequenced by immunoSEQ multiplex PCR, and TCRdb holds only the in-frame ones, with some missing. The data contain some 130,000 clones, 91% of them singletons. The chain employs TRBV2 and TRBJ1-6, with D perhaps matching TRBD1 (6 bases). This specimen was peripheral blood, taken 28 days after the second AZD1222 dose. The TCR sequence derives from an adult who received the AZD1222 COVID-19 vaccine. Here the CDR3 DNA reads TGTGCCAGCAGTGTACATACAGGGACACCTTTCCACTTT. It codes for CASSVHTGTPFHF. The full variable domain, completed using reference TRBV2 and TRBJ1-6, is EPEVTQTPSHQVTQMGQEVILRCVPISNHLYFYWYRQILGQKVEFLVSFYNNEISEKSEIFDDQFSVERPDGSNFTLKIRSTKLEDSAMYFCASSVHTGTPFHFGNGTRLTVT.